The 31 T cell receptor beta chains below all came from one sample that was sequenced in a study of CD8 T cells in Susac syndrome. The authors reverse transcribed roughly 0.5 to 1 ug RNA with random hexamers. TCRdb fed the immunoSEQ multiplex PCR reads into MiXCR, producing one record per CDR3 protein. Here the sample spans about 210,000 distinct CDR3 sequences, approximately 94% being singletons. The sequenced material came from CD4+ T cells from PBMCs. The receptor source for this set is a human donor with Susac syndrome.

The V and J genes are TRBV5-1 and TRBJ1-1; 8 bases align to TRBD1. Germline values: CDR1 SGHRS, CDR2 YFSETQ. The CDR3 runs to 13 residues. Trimming at V came to 0 bases and at J to 8 bases, leaving 3 bases not matched to a gene. CDR3 in DNA: TGCGCCAGCAGCTTGGAACGGGACAGGGAAGCTTTCTTT. It encodes CASSLERDREAFF.

V is TRBV15 and J is TRBJ1-4; D is unclear. CDR1 is LNHNV, CDR2 YYDKDF, per germline (reference sequence). The CDR3 has 14 residues. Trimming stripped 0 bases from V and 5 bases from J, with 7 bases between. DNA for the CDR3: TGTGCCACCAGCAGAGATCAAGTCAATGAAAAACTGTTTTTT. This sequence encodes CATSRDQVNEKLFF.

The J gene is TRBJ2-1, the V gene TRBV3-1, with D tentatively TRBD1 (6 bases). Trimming took off 4 bases at V and 7 bases at J, with 17 bases between the two ends. This CDR3 has 15 residues. CDR1 and CDR2 from the germline V gene are LGHDT and YNNKEL (reference sequence). CDR3 sequence reads: CASSPFLGARNEQFF. CDR3 DNA: TGTGCCAGCAGCCCTTTTCTGGGGGCTAGGAATGAGCAGTTCTTC.

The rearrangement uses TRBV5-6 and TRBJ1-1; D remains ambiguous. The V end was cut by 5 bases, the J end by 0 bases, with 11 bases between. Germline lookup yields CDR1 SGHDT and CDR2 YYEEEE. This CDR3 has 14 amino acids. As DNA, the CDR3 is TGTGCCAGCAGAACAGACGGGTTGAACACTGAAGCTTTCTTT. Translated: CASRTDGLNTEAFF. Full variable domain (remainder filled in from reference TRBV5-6 and TRBJ1-1): DAGVTQSPTHLIKTRGQQVTLRCSPKSGHDTVSWYQQALGQGPQFIFQYYEEEERQRGNFPDRFSGHQFPNYSSELNVNALLLGDSALYLCASRTDGLNTEAFFGQGTRLTVV.

The V and J genes are TRBV20-1 and TRBJ2-1, with TRBD2 matching over 7 bases. The CDR3 is made up of 17 amino acids. Trimming at V came to 3 bases and at J to 9 bases, leaving 20 bases not matched to a gene. The germline V gene has CDR1 DFQATT and CDR2 SNEGSKA (reference sequence). The CDR3 is CSASPLPTSRGVGEQFF. Written as DNA, the CDR3 is TGCAGTGCTAGTCCTCTGCCAACTAGCCGGGGGGTGGGTGAGCAGTTCTTC.

This clonotype was detected only a few times. This sequence joins TRBV20-1 and TRBJ1-5, with D perhaps TRBD1 (6 bases). Germline CDR1 DFQATT, CDR2 SNEGSKA (reference sequence). V was cut by 0 bases and J by 4 bases, with 13 bases left in between. This CDR3 contains 15 residues. The CDR3 loop is CSARDHRGGNQPQHF. CDR3 nucleotide sequence: TGCAGTGCTAGAGATCATAGGGGGGGGAATCAGCCCCAGCATTTT.

V is TRBV9 and J is TRBJ2-3; no clear D gene. With 3 bases removed from V and 0 bases from J, the gap between germline ends came to 11 bases. CDR3 length: 15 amino acids. Germline lookup yields CDR1 SGDLS and CDR2 YYNGEE. The CDR3 sequence: CASSGPGTSTDTQYF. The CDR3 DNA sequence: TGTGCCAGCAGCGGTCCAGGAACTAGCACAGATACGCAGTATTTT.

The rearrangement uses TRBV7-2 and TRBJ2-5, with D tentatively TRBD1 or TRBD2 (5 bases each). The germline gives CDR1 SGHTA, CDR2 FQGNSA. The V gene lost 4 bases and the J gene lost 5 bases, with 17 bases spanning the gap. The CDR3 is 15 residues long. For the CDR3, the DNA is TGTGCCAGCAGCTCTAGTGAGGGGCTTCGGGAGACCCAGTACTTC. Translation: CASSSSEGLRETQYF.

J is TRBJ2-5 and V is TRBV20-1, with TRBD2 matching over 8 bases. Germline CDR1 reads DFQATT; CDR2 reads SNEGSKA (reference sequence). Trimming at V came to 5 bases and at J to 2 bases, leaving 7 bases not matched to a gene. The CDR3 is 14 amino acids. The CDR3 here is CSAFGGAGQETQYF. The CDR3 DNA reads TGCAGTGCTTTCGGGGGGGCCGGGCAAGAGACCCAGTACTTC.

The chain carries TRBV2 and TRBJ2-5, with 8 nucleotides matching TRBD2. After removal of 7 bases from V and 5 bases from J, the junction contained 12 bases not matched to a gene. Per the germline V gene, CDR1 is SNHLY and CDR2 is FYNNEI. CDR3 length: 15 residues. The CDR3 region is CASMTTSGGWETQYF. CDR3 bases: TGTGCCAGCATGACCACCAGCGGGGGTTGGGAGACCCAGTACTTC.

The rearrangement joins TRBV7-9 to TRBJ2-7; possibly TRBD1 or TRBD2 for D (5 bases each). Trimming removed 6 bases from V and 4 bases from J, with 22 bases in between. The CDR3 length is 16 residues. Germline assignment: CDR1 SEHNR and CDR2 FQNEAQ (reference sequence). The CDR3 here is CASRSTSSSWGYEQYF. CDR3 DNA: TGTGCCAGCAGATCTACGTCGTCCTCCTGGGGGTACGAGCAGTACTTC.

The rearrangement uses TRBV3-1 and TRBJ1-4; TRBD1 aligns across 9 bases. V was pared by 2 bases and J by 7 bases, with 8 bases of the junction left unmatched. This CDR3 spans 16 amino acids. CDR1 LGHDT and CDR2 YNNKEL come from the germline V gene (reference sequence). Here the CDR3 DNA reads TGTGCCAGCAGCCAACCCCCGGGACAGGGATTTGAAAAACTGTTTTTT. The encoded protein is CASSQPPGQGFEKLFF.

The rearrangement uses TRBV4-3 and TRBJ2-5; D uncertain. Looked up from germline, CDR1 is LGHNA and CDR2 is YSLEER. The CDR3 length is 13 residues. The V end was cut by 0 bases, the J end by 1 base, with 3 bases between. CDR3 DNA sequence: TGCGCCAGCAGCCAAGACACCCAAGAGACCCAGTACTTC. Translated: CASSQDTQETQYF.

This chain uses TRBV6-2 or TRBV6-3 with TRBJ2-3, with D uncertain. CDR1 is MNHEY, CDR2 SVGEGT, per germline. There are 12 residues in the CDR3. V dropped 5 bases and J dropped 6 bases, with 9 bases sitting between them. In DNA, the CDR3 is TGTGCCAGCAGTCCCCCCAAGGATACGCAGTATTTT. Protein sequence: CASSPPKDTQYF.

The genes are TRBV11-3 and TRBJ2-7; D is perhaps TRBD2 (6 bases). The germline gives CDR1 SGHNT, CDR2 YENEEA. With 5 bases removed from V and 9 bases from J, the gap between germline ends came to 17 bases. There are 13 residues in the CDR3. The CDR3 sequence is CASSAGSMFGQYF. The CDR3 nucleotides read TGTGCCAGCAGCGCGGGGTCTATGTTTGGGCAGTACTTC.

The J gene is TRBJ1-5, the V gene TRBV2, with a possible D match to TRBD1 (5 bases). V was pared by 7 bases and J by 4 bases, with 11 bases between. Per the germline V gene, CDR1 is SNHLY and CDR2 is FYNNEI. The CDR3 sequence is 13 residues long. Here the CDR3 reads CASTGGGNQPQHF. As DNA, the CDR3 is TGTGCCAGCACCGGGGGGGGAAATCAGCCCCAGCATTTT.

This chain joins TRBV24-1 and TRBJ2-1, with D possibly TRBD1 on 6 matching bases. The CDR3 length is 16 residues. V was shortened by 3 bases and J by 5 bases, with 16 bases between the two germline ends. Looked up from germline, CDR1 is KGHDR and CDR2 is SFDVKD. The CDR3 region has the DNA TGTGCCACCAGTGATGGGGGCTTACCAGCTCACAATGAGCAGTTCTTC. The encoded protein is CATSDGGLPAHNEQFF.

The chain combines TRBV6-6 with TRBJ2-2, with D hard to call. Germline CDR1 MNHNY, CDR2 SVGAGI (reference sequence). The CDR3 contains 13 residues. V shed 5 bases and J shed 9 bases, with 13 bases lying between them. This CDR3 is CASSHRSARELFF. The CDR3 bases are TGTGCCAGCAGTCATCGTTCTGCCAGGGAGCTGTTTTTT.

The DNA for the CDR3 is TGCGCCAGCAGCTCGGGGGCAGGGGATAACAATGAGCAGTTCTTC. The encoded protein is CASSSGAGDNNEQFF. J is TRBJ2-1 and V is TRBV5-1; D tentatively reads TRBD1 or TRBD2 (6 bases each). Germline V gene lookup returns CDR1 SGHRS and CDR2 YFSETQ. V was clipped by 3 bases and J by 5 bases, with 15 bases between them. The CDR3 spans 15 residues.

This chain connects TRBV20-1 to TRBJ2-5, with no clear D. Germline lookup yields CDR1 DFQATT and CDR2 SNEGSKA (reference sequence). Trimming removed 1 base at V and 0 bases at J, with 9 bases between. This CDR3 has 14 residues. Written as DNA, the CDR3 is TGCAGTGCTAGAGGGAACACACACCAAGAGACCCAGTACTTC. Translation: CSARGNTHQETQYF.

This clonotype was observed a single time. V gene TRBV20-1 combines with J gene TRBJ1-1; 8 bases line up with TRBD1. V gave up 5 bases and J gave up 1 base; unmatched junction bases: 3. Germline V gene sequence: CDR1 DFQATT, CDR2 SNEGSKA (reference sequence). The CDR3 length is 13 residues. In DNA form, the CDR3 reads TGCAGTGCTGCCCAGGGGGCGAACACTGAAGCTTTCTTT. Protein product: CSAAQGANTEAFF.

CDR3 in DNA: TGCAGCGCCCGGGCATGGGAGACCCAGTACTTC. It codes for CSARAWETQYF. The V gene is TRBV29-1, the J gene TRBJ2-5; the D is unclear. The CDR3 sequence is 11 residues long. V was cut by 7 bases and J by 5 bases, with 11 bases left in between. Per germline, CDR1 SQVTM and CDR2 ANQGSEA.

The chain's CDR3 is CIAMDTEAFF. Written as DNA, the CDR3 is TGCATCGCTATGGACACTGAAGCTTTCTTT. The V and J genes are TRBV29-1 and TRBJ1-1; unclear D gene. The germline gives CDR1 SQVTM, CDR2 ANQGSEA. The CDR3 covers 10 residues.

The chain uses TRBV7-9 and TRBJ1-5; D may be TRBD1 (5 bases). The CDR3 consists of 15 residues. With 6 bases removed from V and 5 bases from J, the gap between germline ends came to 17 bases. Germline V gives CDR1 SEHNR, CDR2 FQNEAQ (reference sequence). CDR3: CASSQRGDRDQPQHF. The CDR3 DNA is TGTGCCAGCAGTCAAAGAGGGGATAGAGATCAGCCCCAGCATTTT.

The chain is built from TRBV12-3 or TRBV12-4 and TRBJ2-5; 9 nucleotides align to TRBD1. V was clipped by 5 bases and J by 0 bases; unmatched bases: 4. The CDR3 has 15 amino acids. CDR3 nucleotide sequence: TGTGCCAGCAGTGCGGGACAGGGCGACCAAGAGACCCAGTACTTC. Translating gives CASSAGQGDQETQYF.

The V gene is TRBV4-3, the J gene TRBJ2-3; 9 nucleotides agree with TRBD2. The CDR3 loop spans 16 amino acids. Germline loops: CDR1 LGHNA, CDR2 YSLEER. The ends lost 6 bases at V and 1 base at J; junction bases unmatched: 8. CDR3: CASRRSLAGGTDTQYF. CDR3 DNA sequence: TGCGCCAGCAGGCGGAGCTTAGCGGGGGGCACAGATACGCAGTATTTT.

The rearrangement uses TRBV29-1 and TRBJ1-5; TRBD1 is a possible D gene (5 bases). V was clipped by 5 bases and J by 4 bases, with 21 bases between them. CDR1 SQVTM and CDR2 ANQGSEA come from the germline V gene. The CDR3 has 16 residues. CDR3 residues: CSVQKGDRTGNQPQHF. CDR3 in DNA: TGCAGCGTTCAAAAGGGAGACAGAACCGGGAATCAGCCCCAGCATTTT.

The rearrangement links TRBV5-1 to TRBJ1-2, with D tentatively TRBD1 (5 bases). CDR1 is SGHRS and CDR2 is YFSETQ in the germline V gene. The germline V and J ends were trimmed by 5 bases and 4 bases, with 9 bases remaining between them. The CDR3 runs 12 residues. CDR3 amino acids: CASRGRGYGYTF. In nucleotides, the CDR3 is TGCGCCAGCAGGGGGCGCGGCTATGGCTACACCTTC.

The V and J genes are TRBV6-6 and TRBJ1-5, with D possibly matching TRBD1 (6 bases). V was cut by 0 bases and J by 11 bases, with 17 bases left in between. The CDR3 length is 15 residues. The V gene's germline CDR1 is MNHNY and CDR2 SVGAGI (reference sequence). CDR3 nucleotides: TGTGCCAGCAGTTACTCTGGAGGGGGGTCTAGGGCCCAGCATTTT. Amino acid sequence: CASSYSGGGSRAQHF.

The V and J genes are TRBV20-1 and TRBJ2-2, with TRBD1 matching 9 bases. The V gene's germline CDR1 is DFQATT and CDR2 SNEGSKA (reference sequence). CDR3 length: 14 residues. Germline trimming cut 2 bases from V and 5 bases from J; bases unmatched to any gene: 3. This CDR3 reads CSARRTGVTGELFF. The CDR3 DNA reads as TGCAGTGCTAGAAGGACAGGGGTAACCGGGGAGCTGTTTTTT.

The rearrangement joins TRBV5-1 to TRBJ1-1; 8 bases are shared with TRBD1. There are 14 residues in the CDR3. Losses at the gene ends were 4 bases for V and 3 bases for J; bases not matched to a gene: 5. Germline V gives CDR1 SGHRS, CDR2 YFSETQ. CDR3 nucleotide sequence: TGCGCCAGCAGCGTCGGACAGGGAGACACTGAAGCTTTCTTT. Translated, it gives CASSVGQGDTEAFF.